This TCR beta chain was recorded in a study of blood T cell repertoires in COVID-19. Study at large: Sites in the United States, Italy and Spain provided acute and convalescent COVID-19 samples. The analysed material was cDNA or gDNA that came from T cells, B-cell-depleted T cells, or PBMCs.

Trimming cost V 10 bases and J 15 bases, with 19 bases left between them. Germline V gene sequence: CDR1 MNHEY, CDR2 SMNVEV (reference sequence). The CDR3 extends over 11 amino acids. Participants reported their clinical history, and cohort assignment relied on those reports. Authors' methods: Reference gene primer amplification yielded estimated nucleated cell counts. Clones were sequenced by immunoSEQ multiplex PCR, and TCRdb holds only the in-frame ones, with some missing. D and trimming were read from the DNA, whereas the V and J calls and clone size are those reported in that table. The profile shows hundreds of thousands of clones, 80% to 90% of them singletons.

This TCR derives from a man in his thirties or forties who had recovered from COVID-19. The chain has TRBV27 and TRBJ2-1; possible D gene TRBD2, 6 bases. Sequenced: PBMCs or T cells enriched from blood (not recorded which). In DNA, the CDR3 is TGTGCCACCCAGGAGGGTCTGAGTTTGTTCTTC. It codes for CATQEGLSLFF.